This section outlines one T cell receptor (beta chain) sequence together with its context. Its cognate antigen is unknown. This sample is drawn from a study of cytomegalovirus exposure and HLA in healthy donors. The overall study: In an earlier analysis, around 100 million unique TCR beta sequences were found from some 200 million T cells. General study findings and limits: The authors confirmed in vitro that a few CMV-associated chains were specific for CMV antigens. A few V segments could not be told apart, such as TRBV6-2 and TRBV6-3, and were left out. Later analysis identified a missense DCLRE1C variant that was linked to TCR beta V- and J-gene trimming.

With 60 Vbeta and 13 Jbeta primers, the PCR was carried out. Profiled with immunoSEQ multiplex PCR; TCRdb holds only in-frame clones, not every one. The sample has about 180,000 clones; 80% to 85% are singletons. There are 15 residues in the CDR3. The germline CDR1 and CDR2 sequences are MNHEY and SMNVEV (reference sequence). V shed 7 bases and J shed 0 bases, with 15 bases lying between them. This clonotype was obtained from a boy younger than 10 in good health and CMV-seronegative. The specimen was PBMCs. J is TRBJ1-1 and V is TRBV27; tentatively, D is TRBD1 (5 bases). The CDR3 bases are TGTGCCAGCACCCTACCTGACAGCTTGAACACTGAAGCTTTCTTT. Translation gives CASTLPDSLNTEAFF.